This is a list of T cell receptor beta chains from one sample in a study of spatial heterogeneity in lung cancer. One entry per CDR3 protein, called by TCRdb with MiXCR from the 5' RACE reads. The table shows roughly 3,500 distinct CDR3 sequences, with 5.3% occurring only once. The sample here was lung tumor tissue, taken at surgery. Receptors originate from a female donor with early-stage non-small cell lung cancer. CDR3s include the opening cysteine and the closing phenylalanine or tryptophan. The order of the fields is clone size, V gene, J gene, D gene, CDR3 protein, CDR3 DNA. A D gene is named only where the DNA matches it firmly. A row's size may be missing; if present it is once, few, many or a size class.

size: medium-sized
V: TRBV7-9
J: TRBJ1-2
D: TRBD1
CDR3: CASSLGQGDGYTF
DNA: TGTGCCAGCAGCCTGGGACAGGGGGATGGCTACACCTTC

size: few
V: TRBV7-6
J: TRBJ2-2
D: .
CDR3: CASSLTPPVLPGELFF
DNA: TGTGCCAGCAGCTTAACGCCGCCGGTATTGCCCGGGGAGCTGTTTTTT

size: few
V: TRBV23-1
J: TRBJ2-5
D: TRBD1
CDR3: CASSQSVEQGFQETQYF
DNA: TGCGCCAGCAGTCAATCGGTGGAACAGGGGTTCCAAGAGACCCAGTACTTC

size: medium-sized
V: TRBV6-5
J: TRBJ2-7
D: .
CDR3: CASSAFPPPYEQYF
DNA: TGTGCCAGCAGTGCATTCCCGCCGCCCTACGAGCAGTACTTC

size: medium-sized
V: TRBV3-1
J: TRBJ2-2
D: .
CDR3: CASSQDLNRIGELFF
DNA: TGTGCCAGCAGCCAAGACTTGAACAGGATCGGGGAGCTGTTTTTT

size: medium-sized
V: TRBV3-1
J: TRBJ1-1
D: .
CDR3: CASSQGGMNTEAFF
DNA: TGTGCCAGCAGCCAGGGGGGGATGAACACTGAAGCTTTCTTT

size: medium-sized
V: TRBV11-2
J: TRBJ2-5
D: TRBD2
CDR3: CASSPTSGGETQYF
DNA: TGTGCCAGCAGCCCAACTAGCGGAGGGGAGACCCAGTACTTC

size: medium-sized
V: TRBV12-3/TRBV12-4
J: TRBJ2-3
D: .
CDR3: CASSLTGTGSQYF
DNA: TGTGCCAGCAGTTTGACAGGAACGGGTTCGCAGTATTTT

size: few
V: TRBV5-1
J: TRBJ2-7
D: .
CDR3: CASSDSLYEQYF
DNA: TGCGCCAGCAGCGACTCCCTCTACGAGCAGTACTTC

size: medium-sized
V: TRBV5-1
J: TRBJ1-2
D: .
CDR3: CASRDGEARGYTF
DNA: TGCGCCAGCAGGGATGGAGAGGCGCGGGGCTACACCTTC

size: medium-sized
V: TRBV6-5
J: TRBJ2-5
D: .
CDR3: CASSYSIERQETQYF
DNA: TGTGCCAGCAGTTACTCGATAGAGAGGCAAGAGACCCAGTACTTC

size: medium-sized
V: TRBV4-2
J: TRBJ1-2
D: .
CDR3: CASSPRWGGYGYTF
DNA: TGTGCCAGCAGCCCACGTTGGGGGGGCTATGGCTACACCTTC

size: .
V: TRBV2
J: TRBJ2-4
D: .
CDR3: CASSEFGPVNIQYF
DNA: TGTGCCAGCAGTGAGTTTGGTCCGGTCAACATTCAGTACTTC

size: medium-sized
V: TRBV29-1
J: TRBJ1-1
D: TRBD1
CDR3: CSVRDRGGAEAFF
DNA: TGCAGCGTCCGGGACAGGGGTGGCGCTGAAGCTTTCTTT

size: medium-sized
V: TRBV7-2
J: TRBJ1-2
D: .
CDR3: CASSTQGREGYTF
DNA: TGTGCCAGCAGCACACAGGGTAGAGAGGGCTACACCTTC

size: .
V: TRBV6-2/TRBV6-3
J: TRBJ2-1
D: TRBD2
CDR3: CASNLAGVHEQFF
DNA: TGTGCCAGCAATCTAGCGGGAGTCCATGAGCAGTTCTTC

size: medium-sized
V: TRBV11-2
J: TRBJ1-1
D: TRBD1
CDR3: CASSSNRGNTEAFF
DNA: TGTGCCAGCAGCTCGAACAGGGGCAACACTGAAGCTTTCTTT

size: medium-sized
V: TRBV7-6
J: TRBJ1-6
D: TRBD1
CDR3: CASSVGTGGHSPLHF
DNA: TGTGCCAGCAGCGTTGGGACAGGGGGCCATTCACCCCTCCACTTT

size: medium-sized
V: TRBV27
J: TRBJ1-1
D: .
CDR3: CASSLWENTEAFF
DNA: TGTGCCAGCAGTTTATGGGAAAACACTGAAGCTTTCTTT

size: medium-sized
V: TRBV4-3
J: TRBJ2-2
D: TRBD2
CDR3: CASSQFALAGGFTGELFF
DNA: TGCGCCAGCAGCCAATTTGCCTTAGCGGGAGGGTTCACCGGGGAGCTGTTTTTT

size: medium-sized
V: TRBV24-1
J: TRBJ2-3
D: TRBD2
CDR3: CATSGSSGTVTDTQYF
DNA: TGTGCCACCAGTGGCTCTAGCGGGACGGTCACAGATACGCAGTATTTT

size: few
V: TRBV30
J: TRBJ2-2
D: .
CDR3: CALRRRGPGELFF
DNA: TGTGCCCTCCGCCGGAGAGGGCCCGGGGAGCTGTTTTTT

size: medium-sized
V: TRBV29-1
J: TRBJ2-6
D: .
CDR3: CSVGLSSGANVLTF
DNA: TGCAGCGTTGGACTGAGCTCTGGGGCCAACGTCCTGACTTTC

size: few
V: TRBV20-1
J: TRBJ2-1
D: TRBD2
CDR3: CSANRGTSGYNEQFF
DNA: TGCAGTGCTAACCGGGGGACTAGCGGCTACAATGAGCAGTTCTTC

size: medium-sized
V: TRBV12-5
J: TRBJ2-3
D: .
CDR3: CASGNTDTQYF
DNA: TGTGCTAGTGGTAACACAGATACGCAGTATTTT

size: .
V: TRBV4-1
J: TRBJ2-7
D: TRBD2
CDR3: CASSQTSGGAYEQYF
DNA: TGCGCCAGCAGCCAAACTAGCGGCGGAGCCTACGAGCAGTACTTC

size: medium-sized
V: TRBV20-1
J: TRBJ1-5
D: TRBD1
CDR3: CSARADRGNGQPQHF
DNA: TGCAGTGCTAGAGCCGACAGGGGGAACGGTCAGCCCCAGCATTTT

size: .
V: TRBV27
J: TRBJ1-1
D: TRBD1
CDR3: CASVPGDRGAAEAFF
DNA: TGTGCCAGCGTCCCGGGGGACAGGGGTGCGGCTGAAGCTTTCTTT

size: many
V: TRBV5-1
J: TRBJ2-1
D: .
CDR3: CASSRSVSEQFF
DNA: TGCGCCAGCAGCCGGAGCGTATCGGAGCAGTTCTTC

size: medium-sized
V: TRBV5-5
J: TRBJ1-4
D: .
CDR3: CASSFFHSGQTNEKLFF
DNA: TGTGCCAGCAGCTTCTTTCATTCTGGACAGACTAATGAAAAACTGTTTTTT

size: many
V: TRBV7-2
J: TRBJ2-1
D: .
CDR3: CASSFGDSEAIRFF
DNA: TGTGCCAGCAGCTTTGGGGACTCCGAGGCCATTCGGTTCTTC

size: medium-sized
V: TRBV7-2
J: TRBJ2-2
D: TRBD2
CDR3: CASSFRRTSGLDTGELFF
DNA: TGTGCCAGCAGCTTCCGTCGGACTAGCGGGCTGGACACCGGGGAGCTGTTTTTT

size: medium-sized
V: TRBV6-5
J: TRBJ1-1
D: .
CDR3: CASSKGQMAFF
DNA: TGTGCCAGCAGCAAAGGACAGATGGCTTTCTTT

size: medium-sized
V: TRBV19
J: TRBJ2-7
D: TRBD1
CDR3: CASSTGTGAFYEQCF
DNA: TGTGCCAGTAGTACCGGGACAGGCGCCTTCTACGAGCAGTGCTTC

size: medium-sized
V: TRBV20-1
J: TRBJ2-3
D: .
CDR3: CSARVTSSTDTQYF
DNA: TGCAGTGCTAGAGTAACTAGCAGCACAGATACGCAGTATTTT

size: .
V: TRBV2
J: TRBJ1-5
D: .
CDR3: CASTDARSAWESQPQHF
DNA: TGTGCCAGCACTGACGCTCGCTCAGCCTGGGAGTCTCAGCCCCAGCATTTT

size: medium-sized
V: TRBV3-1
J: TRBJ2-1
D: TRBD1
CDR3: CASSPGTGGSYNEQFF
DNA: TGTGCCAGCAGCCCAGGGACAGGGGGCTCCTACAATGAGCAGTTCTTC

size: few
V: TRBV20-1
J: TRBJ2-3
D: .
CDR3: CSARVGAGSAHTQYF
DNA: TGCAGTGCTAGAGTAGGAGCGGGTAGCGCACATACGCAGTATTTT

size: large
V: TRBV7-2
J: TRBJ2-2
D: .
CDR3: CASSPRVRSGNTGELFF
DNA: TGTGCCAGCAGCCCCCGGGTGAGAAGCGGGAACACCGGGGAGCTGTTTTTT

size: medium-sized
V: TRBV11-2
J: TRBJ2-3
D: .
CDR3: CASSLETGTTTDTQYF
DNA: TGTGCCAGCAGCTTAGAGACCGGGACGACCACAGATACGCAGTATTTT

size: medium-sized
V: TRBV6-2/TRBV6-3
J: TRBJ2-1
D: .
CDR3: CASSTPSVGNEQFF
DNA: TGTGCCAGCAGTACCCCTAGCGTTGGGAATGAGCAGTTCTTC

size: medium-sized
V: TRBV12-3/TRBV12-4
J: TRBJ2-7
D: .
CDR3: CASRGSSYEQYF
DNA: TGTGCCAGCAGAGGGTCCTCCTACGAGCAGTACTTC

size: .
V: TRBV20-1
J: TRBJ2-3
D: TRBD2
CDR3: CSAPRTSGSGADTQYF
DNA: TGCAGTGCGCCCCGGACTAGCGGGAGTGGTGCAGATACGCAGTATTTT

size: large
V: TRBV11-2
J: TRBJ2-3
D: TRBD2
CDR3: CASSDPIAGGPSRDTQYF
DNA: TGTGCCAGCAGCGATCCTATAGCGGGAGGGCCCTCTAGAGATACGCAGTATTTT